The rows below give T cell receptor beta chains drawn from one sample of a study of long-term antiretroviral therapy in people with HIV. Assay: immunoSEQ multiplex PCR; the TCRdb copy retains only in-frame clones and omits some. The table lists around 21,000 clones, more than 75% of them singletons. This specimen consisted of unsorted PBMCs, obtained 0.2 years before starting antiretroviral therapy. These receptors were taken from a man between 18 and 29 years old with HIV. Each CDR3 is given with its conserved first and last residue. Fields, in order: V gene, D gene, J gene, CDR3 protein. D genes are given only for firm matches.

v_gene: TRBV5-6; d_gene: TRBD1; j_gene: TRBJ2-5; CDR3aa: CASSQGQGVETQYF
v_gene: TRBV5-1; d_gene: TRBD1; j_gene: TRBJ1-4; CDR3aa: CASSEGGADEKLFF
v_gene: TRBV29-1; d_gene: TRBD1; j_gene: TRBJ2-5; CDR3aa: CSAPLDREFETQYF
v_gene: TRBV4-3; d_gene: TRBD1; j_gene: TRBJ2-7; CDR3aa: CASSQDMTGPYEQYF
v_gene: TRBV19; d_gene: TRBD1; j_gene: TRBJ2-7; CDR3aa: CASSIGARGTYEQYF
v_gene: TRBV13; d_gene: -; j_gene: TRBJ1-2; CDR3aa: CASSLDNWRNYGYTF
v_gene: TRBV7-2; d_gene: TRBD1; j_gene: TRBJ1-1; CDR3aa: CASSLPDRGRTEAFF
v_gene: TRBV27; d_gene: -; j_gene: TRBJ1-2; CDR3aa: CASSRETHRDFRGYTF
v_gene: TRBV18; d_gene: -; j_gene: TRBJ2-3; CDR3aa: CASSPSGDTQYF
v_gene: TRBV7-3; d_gene: -; j_gene: TRBJ2-7; CDR3aa: CASSLRADASSYEQYF
v_gene: TRBV6-5; d_gene: -; j_gene: TRBJ1-1; CDR3aa: CASLKDGANTEAFF
v_gene: TRBV28; d_gene: -; j_gene: TRBJ2-7; CDR3aa: CASSLLLRRRANYEQYF
v_gene: TRBV5-1; d_gene: TRBD1; j_gene: TRBJ2-1; CDR3aa: CASSSGQGNEQFF
v_gene: TRBV14; d_gene: -; j_gene: TRBJ2-2; CDR3aa: CASSQVGGTGELFF
v_gene: TRBV13; d_gene: TRBD2; j_gene: TRBJ2-3; CDR3aa: CASSLWREGITDTQYF
v_gene: TRBV10-2; d_gene: -; j_gene: TRBJ1-5; CDR3aa: CASSGDRFDQPQHF
v_gene: TRBV5-1; d_gene: -; j_gene: TRBJ1-2; CDR3aa: CASSDYRYGYTF
v_gene: TRBV4-3; d_gene: -; j_gene: TRBJ2-3; CDR3aa: CASSPRHNPGGTDTQYF
v_gene: TRBV11-3; d_gene: -; j_gene: TRBJ1-2; CDR3aa: CASSFQGHGYTF
v_gene: TRBV6-1; d_gene: TRBD1; j_gene: TRBJ1-5; CDR3aa: CASSQGGRDQPQHF
v_gene: TRBV5-4; d_gene: -; j_gene: TRBJ2-7; CDR3aa: CASSFGGIYEQYF
v_gene: TRBV11-2; d_gene: TRBD2; j_gene: TRBJ2-5; CDR3aa: CASSASSGGLVETQYF
v_gene: TRBV5-1; d_gene: TRBD1; j_gene: TRBJ1-4; CDR3aa: CASSLAGGGTEKLFF
v_gene: TRBV30; d_gene: -; j_gene: TRBJ1-1; CDR3aa: CARAGILNTEAFF
v_gene: TRBV5-5; d_gene: -; j_gene: TRBJ1-4; CDR3aa: CASSLGSTNEKLFF
v_gene: TRBV5-1; d_gene: -; j_gene: TRBJ2-5; CDR3aa: CASSSTPEGWNPGETQYF
v_gene: TRBV9; d_gene: -; j_gene: TRBJ2-7; CDR3aa: CASSVAMDKTYEQYF
v_gene: TRBV15; d_gene: -; j_gene: TRBJ2-5; CDR3aa: CATSREMWGQQETQYF